These T cell receptor beta chains were read from a single sample in a study of beta chain features in type 1 diabetes. Clones were read by immunoSEQ multiplex PCR, and TCRdb kept only the in-frame ones, dropping some. This sample yields about 240,000 clones, of which 27% are seen a single time; roughly 4% belongs to the top ten. The material sequenced was central memory CD4+ T cells from blood. These receptors were taken from a man between 25 and 39 years old in good health. The CDR3 runs from the conserved cysteine through the conserved F or W. The order of the fields is D gene, clone size, CDR3 length, V gene, J gene, CDR3 DNA, CDR3 protein. A D gene is named only where the DNA matches it firmly. Not every row has a clone size; where given, it reads once, few, many or a size class.

TRBD2	.	16	TRBV6-6	TRBJ2-5	TGTGCCAGCAGACTCACCGGGACTAGCGGTCAAGAGACCCAGTACTTC	CASRLTGTSGQETQYF
.	.	11	TRBV30	TRBJ2-5	TGTGCCTGGGGGCACGGGGAGACCCAGTACTTC	CAWGHGETQYF
.	.	14	TRBV9	TRBJ2-5	TGTGCCAGCAGCGTAGGAACAGGCCGAGAGACCCAGTACTTC	CASSVGTGRETQYF
.	.	14	TRBV30	TRBJ2-6	TGTGCCTGGAGTGTACGAGGAGGGACCAACGTCCTGACTTTC	CAWSVRGGTNVLTF
.	.	15	TRBV7-2	TRBJ2-1	TGTGCCAGCAGCCAAACCGGGACGGGGAACAATGAGCAGTTCTTC	CASSQTGTGNNEQFF
.	few	14	TRBV7-2	TRBJ2-1	TGTGCCAGCAGCTTGGCAGGGCCAGCTAGGGAGCAGTTCTTC	CASSLAGPAREQFF
.	.	15	TRBV6-6	TRBJ2-3	TGTGCCAGCATAAGGGGGGAGGGGAACACAGATACGCAGTATTTT	CASIRGEGNTDTQYF
.	.	14	TRBV9	TRBJ1-2	TGTGCCAGCAGCGTACTGGACGAGGGACATGGCTACACCTTC	CASSVLDEGHGYTF
.	.	15	TRBV9	TRBJ2-1	TGTGCCAGCAGCGTAGTAGGCGGGTCCTACAATGAGCAGTTCTTC	CASSVVGGSYNEQFF
TRBD2	.	16	TRBV7-2	TRBJ2-3	TGTGCCAGCAGCTCCACTAGCGGGGGCCTCACAGATACGCAGTATTTT	CASSSTSGGLTDTQYF
TRBD1	few	13	TRBV5-1	TRBJ2-7	TGCGCCAGCAGCCCCTGGACAGGCAACGAGCAGTACTTC	CASSPWTGNEQYF
.	.	13	TRBV30	TRBJ1-3	TGTGCCTGGAGTTTGGATTCTGGAAACACCATATATTTT	CAWSLDSGNTIYF
.	.	12	TRBV29-1	TRBJ1-1	TGCAGCACCAAGAGGGGAAACACTGAAGCTTTCTTT	CSTKRGNTEAFF
.	few	13	TRBV5-1	TRBJ2-7	TGCGCCAGCAGCGCATCAAGCAACGGCGAGCAGTACTTC	CASSASSNGEQYF
.	.	13	TRBV30	TRBJ2-5	TGTGCCTGGAATCTAGGCGTAGGGGGAACCCAGTACTTC	CAWNLGVGGTQYF
TRBD1	few	13	TRBV29-1	TRBJ1-1	TGCAGCGCTGCCGGGACAGCGAACACTGAAGCTTTCTTT	CSAAGTANTEAFF
.	.	18	TRBV27	TRBJ1-5	TGTGCCAGCAGTTTAGCAGGGCGCGCGCCACCGAGCAATCAGCCCCAGCATTTT	CASSLAGRAPPSNQPQHF
TRBD1	.	16	TRBV5-4	TRBJ1-6	TGTGCCAGCAGCTTGAGGGCACAGGGGAACAATTCACCCCTCCACTTT	CASSLRAQGNNSPLHF
.	many	16	TRBV7-9	TRBJ2-2	TGTGCCAGCAGCTTTGGTGGCGGGACGAACACCGGGGAGCTGTTTTTT	CASSFGGGTNTGELFF
.	.	13	TRBV4-3	TRBJ2-3	TGCGCCAGCAGCCAGGACTCACTGGATACGCAGTATTTT	CASSQDSLDTQYF
.	.	13	TRBV6-1	TRBJ2-3	TGTGCCAGCACGGCTAGCGTAAAAGATACGCAGTATTTT	CASTASVKDTQYF
TRBD2	many	16	TRBV5-1	TRBJ2-3	TGCGCCAGCAGCGATCGGACTAGCGGGGGCGCAGATACGCAGTATTTT	CASSDRTSGGADTQYF
.	many	15	TRBV7-8	TRBJ1-1	TGTGCCAGCAGCTCGGGACGGAGGTGGGCTACTGAAGCTTTCTTT	CASSSGRRWATEAFF
.	.	12	TRBV30	TRBJ1-6	TGTGCCTGGAACCTGGGGGCCTCACCCCTCCACTTT	CAWNLGASPLHF
TRBD1	few	13	TRBV27	TRBJ1-2	TGTGCCAGCAGTCAGACAGGGGACTATGGCTACACCTTC	CASSQTGDYGYTF
TRBD1	.	14	TRBV6-6	TRBJ2-5	TGTGCCAGCAGTTACGTAGGGGGCTTGGAGACCCAGTACTTC	CASSYVGGLETQYF
.	once	16	TRBV15	TRBJ1-3	TGTGCCACCAGCAGAGAGAGGACCCTCTCTGGAAACACCATATATTTT	CATSRERTLSGNTIYF
.	.	12	TRBV15	TRBJ1-2	TGTGCCACCAGTGACCTCGGGGACGGCTACACCTTC	CATSDLGDGYTF
.	few	13	TRBV10-3	TRBJ1-1	TGTGCCATCAGTAGGGAGCAGGGGACGGAAGCTTTCTTT	CAISREQGTEAFF
.	.	14	TRBV6-5	TRBJ2-3	TGTGCCAGCAGTTACGTCTACAACACAGATACGCAGTATTTT	CASSYVYNTDTQYF
.	many	14	TRBV28	TRBJ2-2	TGTGCCAGCGGACGCCCAGGGGACACCGGGGAGCTGTTTTTT	CASGRPGDTGELFF
.	.	14	TRBV25-1	TRBJ2-1	TGTGCCAGCAGTGAGGCCCGGTCCTACAATGAGCAGTTCTTC	CASSEARSYNEQFF
.	few	13	TRBV11-2	TRBJ1-1	TGTGCCAGCAGCTTATTGATGAACACTGAAGCTTTCTTT	CASSLLMNTEAFF
.	.	14	TRBV18	TRBJ2-5	TGTGCCAGCTCACCGTTTGACAGCCAAGAGACCCAGTACTTC	CASSPFDSQETQYF
.	few	13	TRBV10-3	TRBJ1-5	TGTGCCATCAGCCCATTACAGGGTGGGCCCCAGCATTTT	CAISPLQGGPQHF
.	.	13	TRBV9	TRBJ1-5	TGTGCCAGCAGCGGCGGCACGCTGGGGCCCCAGCATTTT	CASSGGTLGPQHF
TRBD1	.	15	TRBV6-5	TRBJ2-6	TGTGCCAGCAGACAGGGGTACTCTGGGGCCAACGTCCTGACTTTC	CASRQGYSGANVLTF
TRBD2	few	14	TRBV10-3	TRBJ2-7	TGTGCCATCAGACCGGGACTAGGAGGCTACGAGCAGTACTTC	CAIRPGLGGYEQYF
.	.	14	TRBV28	TRBJ2-5	TGTGCCAGCAGTTCGGGACAAATCCAAGAGACCCAGTACTTC	CASSSGQIQETQYF
.	few	17	TRBV4-1	TRBJ2-3	TGCGCCAGCAGCCACCCATTCCTAGGGGGAGTTCAAGATACGCAGTATTTT	CASSHPFLGGVQDTQYF
.	.	13	TRBV29-1	TRBJ1-2	TGCAGCGTTGGCAGGGGACAAGGCTATGGCTACACCTTC	CSVGRGQGYGYTF
.	few	14	TRBV7-2	TRBJ1-2	TGTGCCAGCAGCTTAGGGGGCCCTAACTATGGCTACACCTTC	CASSLGGPNYGYTF
.	few	15	TRBV5-4	TRBJ1-2	TGTGCCAGCAGCTCGTCGACGTTTATGGACTATGGCTACACCTTC	CASSSSTFMDYGYTF
TRBD1	few	16	TRBV27	TRBJ2-1	TGTGCCAGCAGTTTCGGAGGACAGGGGGCGCTGATTGAGCAGTTCTTC	CASSFGGQGALIEQFF
.	few	15	TRBV7-8	TRBJ2-6	TGTGCCAGCAGCCCATGGCCGTTGGGGGCCAACGTCCTGACTTTC	CASSPWPLGANVLTF
.	.	15	TRBV6-5	TRBJ1-2	TGTGCCAGCAGTTTTGTAAGGGCCGGAGACTTAGGCTACACCTTC	CASSFVRAGDLGYTF
.	.	14	TRBV5-6	TRBJ1-1	TGTGCCAGCAGCTACTACACGACAGGCACTGAAGCTTTCTTT	CASSYYTTGTEAFF
.	few	17	TRBV9	TRBJ2-5	TGTGCCAGCAGCGTAGCAGGCGGTGGGGGGTACCAAGAGACCCAGTACTTC	CASSVAGGGGYQETQYF